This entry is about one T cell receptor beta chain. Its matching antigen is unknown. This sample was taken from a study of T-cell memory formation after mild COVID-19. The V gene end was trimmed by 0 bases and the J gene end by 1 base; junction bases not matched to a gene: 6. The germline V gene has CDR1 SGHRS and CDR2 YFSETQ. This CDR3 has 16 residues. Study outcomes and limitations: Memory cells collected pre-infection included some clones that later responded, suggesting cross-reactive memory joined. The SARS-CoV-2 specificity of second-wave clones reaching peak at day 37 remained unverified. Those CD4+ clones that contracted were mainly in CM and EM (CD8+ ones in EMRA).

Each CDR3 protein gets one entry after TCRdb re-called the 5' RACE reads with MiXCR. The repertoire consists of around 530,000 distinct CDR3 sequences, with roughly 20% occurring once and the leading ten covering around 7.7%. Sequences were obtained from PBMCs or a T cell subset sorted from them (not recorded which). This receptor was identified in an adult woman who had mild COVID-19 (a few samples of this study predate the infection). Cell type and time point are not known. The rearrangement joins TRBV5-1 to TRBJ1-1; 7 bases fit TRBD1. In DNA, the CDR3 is TGCGCCAGCAGCTTGGAGTTGGCAGGGGGGAACACTGAAGCTTTCTTT. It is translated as CASSLELAGGNTEAFF.